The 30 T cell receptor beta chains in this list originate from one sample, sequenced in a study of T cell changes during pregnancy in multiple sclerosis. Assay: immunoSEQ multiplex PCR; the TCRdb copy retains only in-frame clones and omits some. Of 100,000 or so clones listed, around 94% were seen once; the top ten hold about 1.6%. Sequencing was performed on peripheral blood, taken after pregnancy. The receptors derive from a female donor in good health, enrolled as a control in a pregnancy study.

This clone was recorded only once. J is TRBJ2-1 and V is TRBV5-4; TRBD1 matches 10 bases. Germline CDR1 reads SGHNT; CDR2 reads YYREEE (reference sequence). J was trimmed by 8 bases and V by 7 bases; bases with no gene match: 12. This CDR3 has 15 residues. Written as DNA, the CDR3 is TGTGCCAGCTCCTCCCCGGGACAGGGGTACCATGAGCAGTTCTTC. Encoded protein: CASSSPGQGYHEQFF.

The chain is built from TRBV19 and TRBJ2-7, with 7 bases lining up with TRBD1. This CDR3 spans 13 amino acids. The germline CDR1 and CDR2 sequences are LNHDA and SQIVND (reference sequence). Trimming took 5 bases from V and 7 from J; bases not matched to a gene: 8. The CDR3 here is CASSAGQVGEQYF. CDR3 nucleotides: TGTGCCAGTAGTGCCGGACAGGTAGGGGAGCAGTACTTC.

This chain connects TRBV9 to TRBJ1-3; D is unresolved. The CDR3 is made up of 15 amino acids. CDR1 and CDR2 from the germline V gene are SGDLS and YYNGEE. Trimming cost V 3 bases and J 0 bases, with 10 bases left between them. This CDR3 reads CASSAAANSGNTIYF. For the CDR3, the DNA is TGTGCCAGCAGCGCCGCAGCGAACTCTGGAAACACCATATATTTT.

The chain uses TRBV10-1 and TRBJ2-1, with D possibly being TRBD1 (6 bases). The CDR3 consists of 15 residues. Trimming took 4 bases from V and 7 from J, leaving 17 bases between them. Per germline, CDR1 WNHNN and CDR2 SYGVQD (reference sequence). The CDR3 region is CASSAGQGSGNEQFF. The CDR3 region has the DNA TGCGCCAGCAGTGCGGGTCAGGGGAGTGGGAATGAGCAGTTCTTC.

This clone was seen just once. The CDR3 spells CASRDRGLYQPQHF. The CDR3 coding sequence is TGTGCCAGTAGAGACAGGGGCCTTTATCAGCCCCAGCATTTT. The chain has TRBV19 and TRBJ1-5; 8 positions match TRBD1. The CDR3 has 14 residues. The germline gives CDR1 LNHDA, CDR2 SQIVND (reference sequence). The J segment lost 5 bases and the V segment lost 6 bases, leaving 6 bases of the junction unmatched.

CDR3 nucleotides: TGCGCCAGCAGTCCGACAGTTTCTAGCACAGATACGCAGTATTTT. Its protein is CASSPTVSSTDTQYF. This rearrangement joins TRBV5-1 to TRBJ2-3; TRBD1 might be the D (5 bases). V was shortened by 5 bases and J by 0 bases, with 13 bases between the two germline ends. This CDR3 spans 15 amino acids. The germline CDR1 and CDR2 sequences are SGHRS and YFSETQ.

CDR3 in amino acids: CASRGLAGDNEQFF. For the CDR3, the DNA is TGTGCCAGCAGGGGACTAGCGGGGGACAATGAGCAGTTCTTC. The gene calls are TRBV2 and TRBJ2-1, with 14 bases matching TRBD2. V shed 6 bases and J 5 bases; nucleotides not matched to a gene: 0. Germline-derived CDR1 and CDR2 are SNHLY and FYNNEI. There are 14 residues in the CDR3.

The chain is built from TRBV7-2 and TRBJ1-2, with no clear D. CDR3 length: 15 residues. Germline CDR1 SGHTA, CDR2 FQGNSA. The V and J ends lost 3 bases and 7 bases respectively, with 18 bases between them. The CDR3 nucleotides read TGTGCCAGCAGCTTCACCGGGTCCTCCTCGGGTGGCTACACCTTC. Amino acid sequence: CASSFTGSSSGGYTF.

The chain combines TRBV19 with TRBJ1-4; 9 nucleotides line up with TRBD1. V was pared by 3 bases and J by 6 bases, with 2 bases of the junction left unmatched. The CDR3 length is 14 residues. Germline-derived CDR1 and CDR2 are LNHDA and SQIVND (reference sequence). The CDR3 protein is CASSIRTGDEKLFF. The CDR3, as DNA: TGTGCCAGTAGTATCCGGACAGGGGATGAAAAACTGTTTTTT.

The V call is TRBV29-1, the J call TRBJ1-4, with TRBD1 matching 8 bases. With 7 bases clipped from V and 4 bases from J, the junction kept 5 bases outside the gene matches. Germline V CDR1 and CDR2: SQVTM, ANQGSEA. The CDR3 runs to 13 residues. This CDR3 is CSGGTGGNEKLFF. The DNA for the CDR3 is TGCAGCGGGGGAACAGGGGGTAATGAAAAACTGTTTTTT.

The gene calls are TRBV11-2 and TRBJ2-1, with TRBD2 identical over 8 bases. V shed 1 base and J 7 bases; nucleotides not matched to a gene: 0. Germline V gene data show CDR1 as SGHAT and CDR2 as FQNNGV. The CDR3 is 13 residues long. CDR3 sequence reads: CASSLGGGNEQFF. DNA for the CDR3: TGTGCCAGCAGCTTAGGCGGGGGGAATGAGCAGTTCTTC.

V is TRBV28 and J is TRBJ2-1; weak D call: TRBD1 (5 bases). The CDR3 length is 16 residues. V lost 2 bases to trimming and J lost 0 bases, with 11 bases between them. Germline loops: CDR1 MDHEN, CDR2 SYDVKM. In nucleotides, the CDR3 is TGTGCCAGCAGTTTAAGGGCAGGGATCTCCTACAATGAGCAGTTCTTC. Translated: CASSLRAGISYNEQFF.

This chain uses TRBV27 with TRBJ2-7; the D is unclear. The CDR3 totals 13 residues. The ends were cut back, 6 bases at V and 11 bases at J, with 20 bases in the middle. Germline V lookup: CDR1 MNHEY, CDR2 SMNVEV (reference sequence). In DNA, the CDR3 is TGTGCCAGCAGCCCCCGCGGTAGTCTAAAAAAGTACTTC. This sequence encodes CASSPRGSLKKYF.

The CDR3 sequence is CASSEEEGQETQYF. As DNA, the CDR3 is TGTGCCAGCAGTGAAGAGGAGGGGCAAGAGACCCAGTACTTC. The chain is built from TRBV2 and TRBJ2-5; tentatively, D is TRBD2 (6 bases). V lost 1 base and J 2 bases, leaving 8 bases between the germline ends. Germline V gene lookup returns CDR1 SNHLY and CDR2 FYNNEI. The length of the CDR3 is 14 residues.

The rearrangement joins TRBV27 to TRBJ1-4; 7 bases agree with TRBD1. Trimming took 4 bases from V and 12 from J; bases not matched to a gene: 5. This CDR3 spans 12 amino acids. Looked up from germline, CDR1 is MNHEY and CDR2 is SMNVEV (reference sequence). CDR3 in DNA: TGTGCCAGCAGTTCCCCCCAGGGGGAACTGTTTTTT. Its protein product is CASSSPQGELFF.

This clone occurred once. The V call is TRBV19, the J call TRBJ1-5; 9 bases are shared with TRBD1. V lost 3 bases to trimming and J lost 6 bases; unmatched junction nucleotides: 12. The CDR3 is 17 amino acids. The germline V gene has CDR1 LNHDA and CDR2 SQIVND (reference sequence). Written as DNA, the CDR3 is TGTGCCAGTAGTATCCAGGCCGGGACAGGGAAGGCTCAGCCCCAGCATTTT. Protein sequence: CASSIQAGTGKAQPQHF.

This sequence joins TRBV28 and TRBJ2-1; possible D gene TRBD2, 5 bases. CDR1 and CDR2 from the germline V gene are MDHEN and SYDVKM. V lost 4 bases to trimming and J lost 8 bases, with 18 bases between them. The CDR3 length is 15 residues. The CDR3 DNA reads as TGTGCCAGCAGTTACGAGCACCGGGGTACGGATGAGCAGTTCTTC. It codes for CASSYEHRGTDEQFF. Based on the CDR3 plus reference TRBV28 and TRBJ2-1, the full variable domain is DVKVTQSSRYLVKRTGEKVFLECVQDMDHENMFWYRQDPGLGLRLIYFSYDVKMKEKGDIPEGYSVSREKKERFSLILESASTNQTSMYLCASSYEHRGTDEQFFGPGTRLTVL.

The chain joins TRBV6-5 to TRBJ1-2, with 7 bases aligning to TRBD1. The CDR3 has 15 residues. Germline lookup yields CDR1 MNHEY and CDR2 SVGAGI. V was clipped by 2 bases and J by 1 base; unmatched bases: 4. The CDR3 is CASSYRQGLNYGYTF. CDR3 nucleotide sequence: TGTGCCAGCAGTTACAGACAGGGACTTAACTATGGCTACACCTTC.

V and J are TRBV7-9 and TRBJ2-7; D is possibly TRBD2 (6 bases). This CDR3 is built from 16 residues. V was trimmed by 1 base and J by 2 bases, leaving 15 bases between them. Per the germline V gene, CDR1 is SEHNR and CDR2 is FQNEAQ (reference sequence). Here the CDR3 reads CASSLEGKGLPYEQYF. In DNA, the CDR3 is TGTGCCAGCAGCTTAGAAGGAAAGGGACTCCCCTACGAGCAGTACTTC. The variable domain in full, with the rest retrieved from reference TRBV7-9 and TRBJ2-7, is DTGVSQNPRHKITKRGQNVTFRCDPISEHNRLYWYRQTLGQGPEFLTYFQNEAQLEKSRLLSDRFSAERPKGSFSTLEIQRTEQGDSAMYLCASSLEGKGLPYEQYFGPGTRLTVT.

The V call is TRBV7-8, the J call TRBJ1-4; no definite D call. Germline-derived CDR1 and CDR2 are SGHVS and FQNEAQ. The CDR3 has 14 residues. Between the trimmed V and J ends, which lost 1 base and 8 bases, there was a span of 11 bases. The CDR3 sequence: CASSLGAGVEKLFF. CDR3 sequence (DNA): TGTGCCAGCAGCTTAGGGGCCGGGGTCGAAAAACTGTTTTTT.

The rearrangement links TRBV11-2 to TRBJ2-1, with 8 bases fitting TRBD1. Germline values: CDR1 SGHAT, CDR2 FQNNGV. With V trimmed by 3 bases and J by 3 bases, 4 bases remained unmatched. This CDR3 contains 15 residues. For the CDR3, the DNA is TGTGCCAGCAGCTTTAGGACAGGGCGCTACAATGAGCAGTTCTTC. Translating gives CASSFRTGRYNEQFF.

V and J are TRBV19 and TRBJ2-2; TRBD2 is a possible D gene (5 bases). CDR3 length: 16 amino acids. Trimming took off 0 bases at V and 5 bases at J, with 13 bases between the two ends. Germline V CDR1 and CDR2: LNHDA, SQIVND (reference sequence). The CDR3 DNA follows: TGTGCCAGTAGTATAGAAGATAGTTGGGAGACCGGGGAGCTGTTTTTT. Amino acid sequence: CASSIEDSWETGELFF.

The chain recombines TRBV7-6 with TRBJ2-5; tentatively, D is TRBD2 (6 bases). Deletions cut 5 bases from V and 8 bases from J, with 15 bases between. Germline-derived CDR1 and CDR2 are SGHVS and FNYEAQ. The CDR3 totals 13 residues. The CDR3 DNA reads TGTGCCAGCAGCAAGGCTAGCGCGCGAACCCAGTACTTC. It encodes CASSKASARTQYF.

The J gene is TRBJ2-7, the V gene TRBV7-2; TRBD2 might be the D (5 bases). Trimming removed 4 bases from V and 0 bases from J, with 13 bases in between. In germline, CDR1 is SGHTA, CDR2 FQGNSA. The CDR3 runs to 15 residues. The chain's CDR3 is CASSSWTFSSYEQYF. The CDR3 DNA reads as TGTGCCAGCAGCTCCTGGACTTTTAGCTCCTACGAGCAGTACTTC.

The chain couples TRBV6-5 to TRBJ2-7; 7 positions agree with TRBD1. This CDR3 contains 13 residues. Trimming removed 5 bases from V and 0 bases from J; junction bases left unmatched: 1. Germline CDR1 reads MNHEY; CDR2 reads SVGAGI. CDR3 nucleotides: TGTGCCAGCAGTGACAGGGACTCCTACGAGCAGTACTTC. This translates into CASSDRDSYEQYF.

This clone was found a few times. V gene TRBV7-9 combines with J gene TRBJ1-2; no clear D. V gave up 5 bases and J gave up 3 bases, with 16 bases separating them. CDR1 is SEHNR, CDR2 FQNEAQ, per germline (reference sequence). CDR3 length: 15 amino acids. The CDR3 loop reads CASSPPGPSDYGYTF. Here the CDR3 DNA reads TGTGCCAGCAGCCCACCGGGTCCCTCGGACTATGGCTACACCTTC.

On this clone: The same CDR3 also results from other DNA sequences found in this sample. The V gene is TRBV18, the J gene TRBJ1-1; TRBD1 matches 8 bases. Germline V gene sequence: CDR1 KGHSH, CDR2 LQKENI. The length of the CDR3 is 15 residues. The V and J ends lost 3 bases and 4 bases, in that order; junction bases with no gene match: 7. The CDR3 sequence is CASSPPGQGVTEAFF. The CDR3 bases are TGTGCCAGCTCACCCCCAGGACAGGGAGTCACTGAAGCTTTCTTT.

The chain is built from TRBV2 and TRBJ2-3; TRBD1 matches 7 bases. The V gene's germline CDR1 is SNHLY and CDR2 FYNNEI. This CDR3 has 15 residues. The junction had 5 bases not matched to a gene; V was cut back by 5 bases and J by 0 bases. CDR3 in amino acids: CASSKQGSSTDTQYF. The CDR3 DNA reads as TGTGCCAGCAGTAAACAGGGGAGTAGCACAGATACGCAGTATTTT.

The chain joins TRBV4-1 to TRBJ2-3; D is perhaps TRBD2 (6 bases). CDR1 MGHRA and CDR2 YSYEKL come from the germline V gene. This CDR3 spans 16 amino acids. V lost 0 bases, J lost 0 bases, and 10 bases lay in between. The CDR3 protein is CASSQDSGSSTDTQYF. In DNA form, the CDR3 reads TGCGCCAGCAGCCAAGATAGCGGTTCTAGCACAGATACGCAGTATTTT.

CDR3 nucleotide sequence: TGCGCCAGCAGCTTGGGGCGGACTAGCGGTAACAATGAGCAGTTCTTC. Protein sequence: CASSLGRTSGNNEQFF. The rearrangement links TRBV5-1 to TRBJ2-1, with 10 bases identical to TRBD2. Germline loops: CDR1 SGHRS, CDR2 YFSETQ. The CDR3 spans 16 residues. V was pared by 0 bases and J by 5 bases, with 5 bases of the junction left unmatched. The variable domain in full, with the rest retrieved from reference TRBV5-1 and TRBJ2-1, is KAGVTQTPRYLIKTRGQQVTLSCSPISGHRSVSWYQQTPGQGLQFLFEYFSETQRNKGNFPGRFSGRQFSNSRSEMNVSTLELGDSALYLCASSLGRTSGNNEQFFGPGTRLTVL.